This T cell receptor beta chain was identified in a study of blood T cells in healthy people across ages. Next came a second PCR, run for about 7 to 12 cycles, which used a sample-barcoded 5' primer along with a J-beta primer mix. Each cDNA molecule received a tag from a template-switch adaptor that had 12 random nucleotides. In TCRdb, the 5' RACE reads were re-called with MiXCR into one record per CDR3 protein. The sample includes 1.5 million or so distinct CDR3 sequences, about 43% seen only once; the top ten take roughly 7.9%. This CDR3 is 15 amino acids long. Trimming removed 3 bases from V and 0 bases from J; junction bases left unmatched: 1. Germline CDR1 and CDR2: ENHRY and SYGVKD. Remarks on this clonotype: No antigen is known for it.

Overall study findings and caveats: TCR beta diversity per million T cells fell roughly linearly with age. Long-lived donors had more naive CD4+ cells and higher diversity than aged donors. Leaving the PBMCs unsorted stopped any conclusive comparison of naive versus antigen-experienced cells.

The clonotype comes from a woman younger than 30 in good health. The V and J genes are TRBV10-3 and TRBJ1-5; 8 nucleotides align to TRBD1. The sequenced sample was blood. CDR3 nucleotides: TGTGCCATCAGTGAAGGGACAGGTAGCAATCAGCCCCAGCATTTT. Translation gives CAISEGTGSNQPQHF.